One and the same sample provided the 10 T cell receptor beta chains below, sequenced in a study of T cells in Graves' hyperthyroidism and ophthalmopathy (dated by TCRdb to about 2019). Library preparation used multiplex PCR. The sequencing machine was an Illumina HiSeq 2000. Amplification of TCR beta CDR3 regions was carried out from RNA transcripts. A first-round RT-PCR of the TCR CDR3 used the HTBI primer set with the Qiagen OneStep RT-PCR kit. In-frame beta chains were kept once TCRdb had trimmed the public reads at Q25 with fastp and called clones with MiXCR. Each entry is one CDR3 protein sequence, shown with its most common DNA and genes. Here the sample has about 130,000 distinct CDR3 sequences; 22% occur a single time. Around two thirds of the sample is in the top ten clones. The sample was blood. The receptor set was obtained from a woman aged 45-65 years with Graves' hyperthyroidism that later progressed to Graves' ophthalmopathy.

J is TRBJ2-3 and V is TRBV28, with 8 positions matching TRBD1. This CDR3 is built from 14 residues. V was pared by 4 bases and J by 3 bases, with 3 bases of the junction left unmatched. Germline CDR1 is MDHEN and CDR2 is SYDVKM. CDR3 sequence: CASSSGGGTDTQYF. CDR3 nucleotides: TGTGCCAGCAGTTCAGGGGGCGGGACAGATACGCAGTATTTT.

V is TRBV6-1 and J is TRBJ2-1; D gene uncertain. With 2 bases removed from V and 5 bases from J, the gap between germline ends came to 7 bases. Per the germline V gene, CDR1 is MNHNS and CDR2 is SASEGT. The CDR3 is 13 residues long. This chain's CDR3 is CASSEKRNNEQFF. Here the CDR3 DNA reads TGTGCCAGCAGTGAAAAACGGAACAATGAGCAGTTCTTC.

This clonotype appeared many times. This rearrangement joins TRBV3-1 to TRBJ2-2; 11 positions match TRBD2. CDR3 length equals 16 residues. Germline V lookup: CDR1 LGHDT, CDR2 YNNKEL (reference sequence). The trim removed 4 bases at V and 5 bases at J, leaving 6 bases unmatched. CDR3 amino acids: CASSRDPSGRTGELFF. CDR3 nucleotides: TGTGCCAGCAGCCGAGACCCTAGCGGGAGGACCGGGGAGCTGTTTTTT.

The chain joins TRBV7-3 to TRBJ1-4; 7 nucleotides match TRBD1. With V trimmed by 5 bases and J by 0 bases, 6 bases remained unmatched. The CDR3 contains 16 residues. Germline V gene data show CDR1 as SGHTA and CDR2 as FQGTGA. CDR3 in DNA: TGTGCCAGCAGCCCCGGGACAGTCGCAACTAATGAAAAACTGTTTTTT. It encodes CASSPGTVATNEKLFF. The whole variable domain, filled in from reference TRBV7-3 and TRBJ1-4, reads GAGVSQTPSNKVTEKGKYVELRCDPISGHTALYWYRQSLGQGPEFLIYFQGTGAADDSGLPNDRFFAVRPEGSVSTLKIQRTERGDSAVYLCASSPGTVATNEKLFFGSGTQLSVL.

The chain recombines TRBV7-9 with TRBJ2-7; TRBD2 might be the D (6 bases). The CDR3 length is 11 residues. Per germline, CDR1 SEHNR and CDR2 FQNEAQ (reference sequence). The V gene lost 2 bases and the J gene lost 9 bases, with 8 bases spanning the gap. CDR3 residues: CASSLQEGQYF. CDR3 DNA: TGTGCCAGCAGCTTACAGGAGGGGCAGTACTTC.

Regarding this clonotype: A much larger clone differs from this one at a single base, so this may be a read error. The chain joins TRBV3-1 to TRBJ1-1; possible D gene TRBD1, 5 bases. The germline V gene encodes CDR1 LGHDT and CDR2 YNNKEL (reference sequence). The CDR3 covers 17 residues. Here the CDR3 reads CASSQGRDLVMNTEASF. CDR3 nucleotides: TGTGCCAGCAGCCAAGGCAGGGACTTAGTAATGAACACTGAAGCTTCCTTT.

This clonotype appeared many times. The chain has TRBV6-1 and TRBJ1-1, with TRBD1 matching 8 bases. Trimming cost V 6 bases and J 5 bases; bases outside gene matches: 11. There are 15 residues in the CDR3. Germline CDR1 reads MNHNS; CDR2 reads SASEGT. The CDR3 sequence: CASSPDRAIETEAFF. The CDR3 DNA sequence: TGTGCCAGCAGCCCGGACAGGGCAATTGAAACTGAAGCTTTCTTT.

This clonotype was picked up a small number of times. The V call is TRBV9, the J call TRBJ2-3, with D unclear. V was clipped by 0 bases and J by 2 bases, with 10 bases between them. The CDR3 spans 15 residues. The germline CDR1 and CDR2 sequences are SGDLS and YYNGEE. The CDR3 loop is CASSVDGQLTDTQYF. Written as DNA, the CDR3 is TGTGCCAGCAGCGTAGACGGCCAACTCACAGATACGCAGTATTTT.

The sample holds many counts of this clonotype. This chain joins TRBV13 and TRBJ2-1; D remains ambiguous. Trimming removed 1 base at V and 4 bases at J, with 5 bases between. This CDR3 has 13 residues. CDR1 and CDR2 (germline): PRHDT, FYEKMQ (reference sequence). The CDR3 protein is CASSLASYNEQFF. The CDR3 DNA is TGTGCCAGCAGCTTAGCCAGTTACAATGAGCAGTTCTTC.

Details on this clonotype: It may be a read error: a sequence one base away is much more abundant. V usage is TRBV30 and J usage is TRBJ1-1, with D unresolved. Germline CDR1 GTSNPN, CDR2 SVGIG (reference sequence). This CDR3 has 13 residues. The V and J ends lost 4 bases and 4 bases respectively, with 13 bases between them. The CDR3 DNA follows: TGTGCCTGGACCGGGCAACCATGCACTGAAGCTTTCTTT. It specifies CAWTGQPCTEAFF.